The TCR beta chain described here comes from a study of blood T cell repertoires in COVID-19 (dated by TCRdb to between 2020 and 2021). As for the study more broadly: Recovered participants in ImmuneRACE Cohort 3 were defined by two consecutive negative NP/OP PCR tests, clearance by a healthcare professional, or resolution of symptoms. Samples from collaborators originated in the United States, Italy and Spain and spanned both the acute and convalescent phases of COVID-19. The prospective study material was composed of cDNA or gDNA derived from T cells, B-cell-depleted T cells, or PBMCs. Deeply sampled blood TCRbeta repertoires from subjects exposed to, actively infected with, or recovered from COVID-19 were included in the dataset. The repertoires were released in a freely available public database meant as a resource for research on the immune response to SARS-CoV-2. The samples were drawn from two sources: the first 160 participants of the ongoing ImmuneRACE study, and 950 to 1,500 subjects contributed by 6 global collaborators. A de-identified subject ID, COVID-19 status, age in years and sex were almost always included in the sample metadata. Where available, HLA class I and class II types were obtained from metadata supplied by the sample provider rather than from assay-based typing. Study-wide findings and limitations: How much clinical and demographic metadata was included differed by source and by participant, and the metadata was provided uncurated.

In regard to this clone: Its antigen target is currently unknown. No clone much larger than this one lies a single base away; base qualities are absent.

Participants in the prospective study were enrolled through a virtual design, were aged roughly 18 to 100 years, and lived in 24 United States geographic areas. In the prospective study, cohorts were assigned on the basis of participant-reported clinical history obtained from a screening survey and a study questionnaire. Each participant in the prospective study had whole blood, serum and a nasopharyngeal or oropharyngeal swab collected by mobile phlebotomists. Additional blood draws and questionnaires over a roughly two-month period could optionally be provided by prospective study participants. Prospective study blood samples were shipped either frozen or at room temperature before DNA extraction. TCRbeta CDR3 regions were amplified from genomic DNA using the immunoSEQ Assay, a bias-controlled multiplex PCR. As for the authors' bioinformatics: The number of nucleated cells in each sample was estimated from the amplification of reference gene primers within the assay. To quantify the absolute abundance of each unique TCRbeta CDR3 rearrangement, sequence reads were collapsed and filtered. For each sample, productive Simpson clonality was calculated as the square root of Simpson's diversity index across productive rearrangements. TCRdb provides this immuneACCESS table in a form limited to in-frame rearrangements. Some clones are lacking; in checked studies, under half of them reflect an unresolved V gene, and why the rest are absent is not known. From that table come the V and J calls and clone size; the DNA was used to work out D and trimming. The sample table records roughly 160,000 clones; approximately 79% of these occur just once. The top ten constitute under 20% of the sample.

Spanning cysteine to phenylalanine, the CDR3 consists of 12 amino acids. Only the CDR3 part of the read is kept: 36 bases, read in frame from the first base. Here V drops 8 bases and J drops 2 bases, and the junction holds 0 bases not matched to any gene. CDR1 and CDR2, looked up from the germline V gene, are SNHLY and FYNNEI. The clonotype was recovered from a woman between 65 and 79 years old in a cohort exposed to, infected with or recovered from COVID-19 (not recorded which). The chain was built from TRBV2 and TRBJ2-7; TRBD1 agrees with 10 junctional bases. Sequencing input: PBMCs or T cells enriched from blood (not recorded which). For the CDR3, the sequence is CASGQGAYEQYF. DNA sequence: TGTGCCAGCGGACAGGGGGCCTACGAGCAGTACTTC.